The TCR beta chain under discussion was sequenced for a study of metastatic and nonmetastatic thyroid tumors. Across the whole study: The authors compared repertoires across blood and tumor or nodule tissue from malignant and benign thyroid patients.

Treatment of any kind had been given to no patient before thyroid surgery. There are many counts of this clone. No antigen is known for it. With 1 base removed from V and 3 bases from J, the gap between germline ends came to 8 bases. CDR3 length: 13 amino acids. CDR1 is SGHRS, CDR2 YFSETQ, per germline. Under the authors' procedure: For papillary thyroid cancer, a distant-metastasis classifier was constructed from CDR3 differences observed across clinicopathological groups. Using MiXCR, TCRdb re-called clones from the PCR reads. The V and J calls, along with clone size, are taken from TCRdb and not from the paper's own processing. The table has under 100,000 clones, approximately 9% seen once. Study-wide results and limits: TCR beta diversity was reportedly significantly higher in malignant thyroid tumors than benign nodules, in blood and tumor.

Sample: blood. This receptor was obtained from a female donor with papillary thyroid cancer or a benign thyroid nodule (not recorded which). Some clones in this sample may be carry-over from other donors' samples. The chain has TRBV5-1 and TRBJ2-7; D remains ambiguous. The CDR3: CASSLPGNYEQYF. CDR3 nucleotides: TGCGCCAGCAGCTTGCCAGGAAACTACGAGCAGTACTTC.